This paragraph reports one T cell receptor (beta chain). Its antigen is unidentified. The data derive from a study of cytomegalovirus exposure and HLA in healthy donors. Across the study: Caucasian-associated ancestry cluster membership applied to around 80% of approximately 420 genotyped donors. General observations from the study: When analyzed later, a missense DCLRE1C variant was found to be linked to TCR beta V- and J-gene trimming.

In the PCR, 60 Vbeta and 13 Jbeta primers were used. TCRdb's table, derived via immunoSEQ multiplex PCR, lists solely in-frame clones and lacks some. This repertoire shows 110,000 to 150,000 clones, 80% to 85% found once; its top ten account for over 2%. With 7 bases clipped from V and 5 bases from J, the junction kept 5 bases outside the gene matches. Germline loops: CDR1 DFQATT, CDR2 SNEGSKA (reference sequence). The CDR3 is made up of 11 amino acids. The sample was PBMCs. This TCR was sampled from a boy between 2 and 15 years old in good health and CMV-seronegative. This rearrangement joins TRBV20-1 to TRBJ2-7; 7 nucleotides agree with TRBD1. CDR3 in amino acids: CSGQGGNEQYF. The CDR3 DNA is TGCAGTGGACAGGGTGGAAACGAGCAGTACTTC.